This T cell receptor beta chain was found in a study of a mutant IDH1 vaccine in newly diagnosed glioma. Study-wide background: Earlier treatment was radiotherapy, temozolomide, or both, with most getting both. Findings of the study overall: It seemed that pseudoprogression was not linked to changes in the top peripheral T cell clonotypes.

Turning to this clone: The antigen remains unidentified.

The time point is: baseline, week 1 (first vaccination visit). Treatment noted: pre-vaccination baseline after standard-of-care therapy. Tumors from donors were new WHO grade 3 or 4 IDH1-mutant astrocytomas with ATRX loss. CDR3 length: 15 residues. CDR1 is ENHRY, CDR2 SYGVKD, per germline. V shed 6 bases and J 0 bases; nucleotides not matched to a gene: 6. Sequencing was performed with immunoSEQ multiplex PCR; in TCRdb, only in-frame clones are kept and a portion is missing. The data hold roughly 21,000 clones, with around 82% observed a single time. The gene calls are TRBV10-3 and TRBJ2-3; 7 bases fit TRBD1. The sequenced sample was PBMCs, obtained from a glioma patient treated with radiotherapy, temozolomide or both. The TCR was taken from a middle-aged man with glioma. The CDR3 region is CAIRRGQMSTDTQYF. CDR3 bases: TGTGCCATCAGAAGGGGACAGATGAGCACAGATACGCAGTATTTT.